The text below deals with one T cell receptor (beta chain). The V end was cut by 4 bases, the J end by 5 bases, with 3 bases between. The CDR3 totals 11 residues. Germline V CDR1 and CDR2: LGHDT, YNNKEL (reference sequence). An amount of RNA that ranged from roughly 0.45 to 1 ug was reverse transcribed with random hexamers. TCRdb ran MiXCR on the immunoSEQ multiplex PCR reads and lists one entry per CDR3 protein. The sample holds about 80,000 distinct CDR3 sequences, 94% seen once. These data come from a study of CD8 T cells in Susac syndrome. CD8+ and CD4+ T cells from blood underwent TCR beta sequencing, which was carried out in a high-throughput format.

The chain carries TRBV3-1 and TRBJ2-4; no clear D gene. The receptor was derived from a human donor with Susac syndrome. Input material: CD8+ T cells from PBMCs. The CDR3 reads CASSRENIQYF. The DNA for the CDR3 is TGTGCCAGCAGCCGAGAAAACATTCAGTACTTC.